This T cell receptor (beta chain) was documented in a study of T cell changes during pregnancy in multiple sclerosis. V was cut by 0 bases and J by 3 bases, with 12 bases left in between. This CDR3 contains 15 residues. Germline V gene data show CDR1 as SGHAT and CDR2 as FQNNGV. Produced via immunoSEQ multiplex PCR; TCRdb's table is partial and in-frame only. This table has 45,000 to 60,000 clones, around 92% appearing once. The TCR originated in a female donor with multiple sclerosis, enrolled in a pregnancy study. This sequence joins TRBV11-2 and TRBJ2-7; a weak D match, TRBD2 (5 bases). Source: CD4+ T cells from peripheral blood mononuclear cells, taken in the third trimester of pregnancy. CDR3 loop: CASSLENYDYYEQYF. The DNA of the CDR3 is TGTGCCAGCAGCTTAGAGAACTACGACTACTACGAGCAGTACTTC.